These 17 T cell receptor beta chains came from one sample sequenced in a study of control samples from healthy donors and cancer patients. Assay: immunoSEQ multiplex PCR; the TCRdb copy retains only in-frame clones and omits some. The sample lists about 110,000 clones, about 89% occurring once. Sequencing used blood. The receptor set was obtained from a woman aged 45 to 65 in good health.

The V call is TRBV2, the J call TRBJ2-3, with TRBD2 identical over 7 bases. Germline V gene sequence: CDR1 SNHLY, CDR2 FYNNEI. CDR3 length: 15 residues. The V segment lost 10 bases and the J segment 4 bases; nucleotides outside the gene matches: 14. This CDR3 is CAIFPSSAGADTQYF. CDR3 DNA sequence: TGTGCCATCTTCCCCTCTAGCGCGGGAGCAGATACGCAGTATTTT.

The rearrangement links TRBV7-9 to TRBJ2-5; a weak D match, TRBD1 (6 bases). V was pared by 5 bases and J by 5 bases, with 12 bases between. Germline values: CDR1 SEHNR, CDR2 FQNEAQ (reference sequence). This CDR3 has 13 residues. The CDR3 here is CASSPQGWETQYF. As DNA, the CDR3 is TGTGCCAGCAGCCCTCAGGGGTGGGAGACCCAGTACTTC.

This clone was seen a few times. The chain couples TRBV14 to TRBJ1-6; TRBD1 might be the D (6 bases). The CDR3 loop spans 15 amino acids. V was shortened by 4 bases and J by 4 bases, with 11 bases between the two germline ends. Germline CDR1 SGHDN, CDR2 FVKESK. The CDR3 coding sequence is TGTGCCAGCAGCCCGTACCAGGGGTATAATTCACCCCTCCACTTT. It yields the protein CASSPYQGYNSPLHF.

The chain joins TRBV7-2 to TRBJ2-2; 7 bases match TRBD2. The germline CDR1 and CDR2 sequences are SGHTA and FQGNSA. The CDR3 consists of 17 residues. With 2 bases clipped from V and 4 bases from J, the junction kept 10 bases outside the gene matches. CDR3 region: CASSLQRVREGTGELFF. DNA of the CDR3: TGTGCCAGCAGCTTACAGAGGGTCAGGGAGGGCACCGGGGAGCTGTTTTTT.

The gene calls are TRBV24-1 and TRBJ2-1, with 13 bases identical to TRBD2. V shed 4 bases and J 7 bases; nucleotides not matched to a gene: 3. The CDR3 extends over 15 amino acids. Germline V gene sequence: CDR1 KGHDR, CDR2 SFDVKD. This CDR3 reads CATSDPGLAGNEQFF. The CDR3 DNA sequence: TGTGCCACCAGTGACCCGGGACTAGCGGGGAATGAGCAGTTCTTC.

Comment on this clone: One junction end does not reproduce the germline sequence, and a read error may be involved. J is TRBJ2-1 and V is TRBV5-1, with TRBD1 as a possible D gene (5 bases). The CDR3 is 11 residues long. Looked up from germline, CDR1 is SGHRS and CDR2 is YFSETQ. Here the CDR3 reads CASSFGAEPFF. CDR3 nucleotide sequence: TGCGCCAGCAGCTTTGGGGCGGAGCCGTTCTTC.

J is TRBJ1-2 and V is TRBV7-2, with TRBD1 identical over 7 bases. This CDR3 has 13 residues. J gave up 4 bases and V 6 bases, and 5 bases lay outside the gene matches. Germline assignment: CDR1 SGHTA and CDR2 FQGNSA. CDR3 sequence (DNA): TGTGCCAGCAGAGAGGGGGCGGGCTATGGCTACACCTTC. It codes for CASREGAGYGYTF.

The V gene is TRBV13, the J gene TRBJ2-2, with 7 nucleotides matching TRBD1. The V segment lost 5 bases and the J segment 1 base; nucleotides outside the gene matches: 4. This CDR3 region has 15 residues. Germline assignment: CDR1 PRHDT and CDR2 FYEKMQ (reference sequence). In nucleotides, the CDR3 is TGTGCCAGCAGCGAGGGACAGTTGAACACCGGGGAGCTGTTTTTT. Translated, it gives CASSEGQLNTGELFF.

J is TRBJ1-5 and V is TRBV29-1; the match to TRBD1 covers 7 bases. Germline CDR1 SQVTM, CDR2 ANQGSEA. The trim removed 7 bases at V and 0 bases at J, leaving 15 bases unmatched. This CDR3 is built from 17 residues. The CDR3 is CSAELGQEGYSNQPQHF. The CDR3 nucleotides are TGCAGCGCCGAGCTTGGACAGGAGGGTTATAGCAATCAGCCCCAGCATTTT.

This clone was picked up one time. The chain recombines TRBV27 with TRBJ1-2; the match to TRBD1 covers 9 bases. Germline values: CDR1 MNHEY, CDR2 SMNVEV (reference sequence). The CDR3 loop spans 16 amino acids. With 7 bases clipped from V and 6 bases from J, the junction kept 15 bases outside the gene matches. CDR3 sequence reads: CASNLSGTGPFDGYTF. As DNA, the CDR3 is TGTGCCAGCAACTTATCCGGGACAGGGCCTTTTGATGGCTACACCTTC.

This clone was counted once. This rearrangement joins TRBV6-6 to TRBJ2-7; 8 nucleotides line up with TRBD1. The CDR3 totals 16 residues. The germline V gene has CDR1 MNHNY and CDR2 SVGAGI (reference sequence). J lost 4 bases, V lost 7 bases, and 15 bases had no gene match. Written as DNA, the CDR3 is TGTGCCAGCACCCGGAGGACCCAGGGGGCCTTGTACGAGCAGTACTTC. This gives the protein CASTRRTQGALYEQYF.

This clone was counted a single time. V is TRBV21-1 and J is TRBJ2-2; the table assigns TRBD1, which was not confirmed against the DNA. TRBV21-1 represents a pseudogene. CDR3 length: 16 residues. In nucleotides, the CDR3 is TGTGCCAGCAGCAAACGGGACAGGTTTACCACCGGGGAGCTGTTTTTT. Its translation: CASSKRDRFTTGELFF.

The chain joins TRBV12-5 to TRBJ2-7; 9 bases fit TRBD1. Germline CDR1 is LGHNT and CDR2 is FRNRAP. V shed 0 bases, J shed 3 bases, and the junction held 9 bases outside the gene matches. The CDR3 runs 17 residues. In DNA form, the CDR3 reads TGTGCTAGTGGTTTGGTGGGCCTAGGACAGGGGATCTACGAGCAGTACGTC. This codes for CASGLVGLGQGIYEQYV.

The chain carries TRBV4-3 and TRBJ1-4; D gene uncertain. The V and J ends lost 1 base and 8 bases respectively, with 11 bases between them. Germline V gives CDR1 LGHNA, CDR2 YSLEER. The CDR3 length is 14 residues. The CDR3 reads CASSQVAEPEKLFF. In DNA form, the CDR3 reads TGCGCCAGCAGCCAAGTTGCAGAGCCCGAAAAACTGTTTTTT.

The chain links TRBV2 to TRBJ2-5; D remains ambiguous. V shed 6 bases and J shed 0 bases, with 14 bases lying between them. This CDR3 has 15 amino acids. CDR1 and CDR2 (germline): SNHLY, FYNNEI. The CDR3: CASRETPLDQETQYF. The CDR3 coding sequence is TGTGCCAGCAGGGAGACCCCCCTAGACCAAGAGACCCAGTACTTC.

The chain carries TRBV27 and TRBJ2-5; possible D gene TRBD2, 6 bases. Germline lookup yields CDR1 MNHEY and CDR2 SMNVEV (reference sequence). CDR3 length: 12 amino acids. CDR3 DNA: TGTGTAGGCGGGACGTACCAAGAGACCCAGTACTTC. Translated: CVGGTYQETQYF.

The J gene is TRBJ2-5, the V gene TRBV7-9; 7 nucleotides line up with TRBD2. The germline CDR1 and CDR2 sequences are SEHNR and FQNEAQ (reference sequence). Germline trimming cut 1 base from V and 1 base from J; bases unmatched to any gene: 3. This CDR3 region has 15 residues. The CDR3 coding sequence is TGTGCCAGCAGCTTAGTGGGAGGGATCCAAGAGACCCAGTACTTC. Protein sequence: CASSLVGGIQETQYF.